These 10 T cell receptor beta chains were sequenced from one sample in a study of prognosis after radiotherapy for stage I lung cancer. Multiplex PCR, run in two rounds, amplified TCR beta CDR3 from genomic DNA. Round-one PCR had primers specific to each TRBV and TRBJ gene. TCRdb re-analysed the multiplex PCR reads in MiXCR, keeping a single row per CDR3 protein. The table records fewer than 65,000 distinct CDR3 sequences, roughly 35% of them present only once. The sample in question was PBMCs, obtained before or after stereotactic body radiation therapy (not recorded which). Receptors originate from a donor of 50 years or more with non-small cell lung cancer.

This clonotype showed up many times. The genes are TRBV5-6 and TRBJ2-1; TRBD2 matches at 8 bases. The CDR3 consists of 15 residues. Germline-derived CDR1 and CDR2 are SGHDT and YYEEEE. The V and J ends lost 0 bases and 5 bases, in that order; junction bases with no gene match: 4. CDR3 DNA: TGTGCCAGCAGCTTGGTTAGCGGGAATAACAATGAGCAGTTCTTC. Amino acid sequence: CASSLVSGNNNEQFF.

This clonotype came up many times. V is TRBV6-1 and J is TRBJ1-2; the D gene is possibly TRBD1 (5 bases). V lost 7 bases and J 4 bases, leaving 16 bases between the germline ends. Germline V gives CDR1 MNHNS, CDR2 SASEGT. This CDR3 is 14 amino acids long. The CDR3 DNA is TGTGCCAGCATTAACCTCGGGGCGGGCTATGGCTACACCTTC. It is translated as CASINLGAGYGYTF.

This clonotype is a singleton in its sample. The chain is built from TRBV11-3 and TRBJ1-1, with D perhaps TRBD1 (6 bases). The CDR3 sequence is 16 residues long. Germline V gives CDR1 SGHNT, CDR2 YENEEA. V was cut by 8 bases and J by 1 base, with 20 bases left in between. The CDR3 bases are TGTGCCAGCGGGACCGGGACATGGTCAGGGAACACTGAAGCTTTCTTT. Translated, it gives CASGTGTWSGNTEAFF.

This clonotype was recorded a few times. J is TRBJ2-4 and V is TRBV9; D remains ambiguous. V was cut by 4 bases and J by 6 bases, with 11 bases left in between. The CDR3 is 13 residues long. Per germline, CDR1 SGDLS and CDR2 YYNGEE. In DNA, the CDR3 is TGTGCCAGCAGCTTCCGGGTTGGAAACATTCAGTACTTC. Amino acid sequence: CASSFRVGNIQYF.

The V and J genes are TRBV28 and TRBJ1-5; D remains ambiguous. The V end lost 7 bases, the J end lost 2 bases, and 15 bases lay between the germline ends. The CDR3 sequence is 15 residues long. The germline CDR1 and CDR2 sequences are MDHEN and SYDVKM. The CDR3 sequence is CASKAHGPGNQPQHF. The CDR3 DNA sequence: TGTGCCAGCAAGGCCCATGGCCCTGGCAATCAGCCCCAGCATTTT.

A remark on this clonotype: The junction differs from germline at one of its ends, possibly a read error. This chain connects TRBV20-1 to TRBJ2-5, with D unclear. Germline CDR1 is DFQATT and CDR2 is SNEGSKA (reference sequence). The CDR3 runs 15 residues. DNA of the CDR3: TGCAGTGCTACGACTCAGACACTGTACCAAGAGACACAGTACTTC. Translating gives CSATTQTLYQETQYF.

Comment on this clonotype: It may be a read error: a sequence one base away is much more abundant. The CDR3 DNA reads as TGCAGTGCTATGTCCGGGACAGTGGGTGGAAGCACCCAGTACTTC. Translating it yields CSAMSGTVGGSTQYF. The chain combines TRBV20-1 with TRBJ2-5; TRBD1 agrees at 7 bases. The CDR3 is made up of 15 amino acids. The J segment lost 8 bases and the V segment lost 4 bases, leaving 16 bases of the junction unmatched. Germline V gene lookup returns CDR1 DFQATT and CDR2 SNEGSKA (reference sequence).

In this sample, this clonotype turned up many times. The V and J genes are TRBV28 and TRBJ1-5; the D is unclear. Germline V gene data show CDR1 as MDHEN and CDR2 as SYDVKM. The CDR3 sequence is 12 residues long. Between the trimmed V and J ends, which lost 0 bases and 6 bases, there was a span of 3 bases. CDR3 in DNA: TGTGCCAGCAGTTTATGGGGTCAGCCCCAGCATTTT. Amino acid sequence: CASSLWGQPQHF.

This rearrangement joins TRBV6-4 to TRBJ2-1, with 11 bases identical to TRBD1. J lost 6 bases, V lost 6 bases, and 4 bases had no gene match. This CDR3 has 14 amino acids. Germline CDR1 and CDR2: MRHNA and SNTAGT. CDR3 amino acids: CASSTGTGGNEQFF. CDR3 DNA sequence: TGTGCCAGCAGCACCGGGACAGGGGGCAATGAGCAGTTCTTC.

In its sample, this clonotype was seen many times. The chain links TRBV9 to TRBJ2-1; D perhaps matches TRBD2 (6 bases). Trimming pared 3 bases from V and 4 bases from J, leaving 14 bases between. CDR3 length: 15 residues. The V gene's germline CDR1 is SGDLS and CDR2 YYNGEE. CDR3 in amino acids: CASSAGTGLYNEQFF. Here the CDR3 DNA reads TGTGCCAGCAGCGCCGGGACTGGCCTTTACAATGAGCAGTTCTTC.